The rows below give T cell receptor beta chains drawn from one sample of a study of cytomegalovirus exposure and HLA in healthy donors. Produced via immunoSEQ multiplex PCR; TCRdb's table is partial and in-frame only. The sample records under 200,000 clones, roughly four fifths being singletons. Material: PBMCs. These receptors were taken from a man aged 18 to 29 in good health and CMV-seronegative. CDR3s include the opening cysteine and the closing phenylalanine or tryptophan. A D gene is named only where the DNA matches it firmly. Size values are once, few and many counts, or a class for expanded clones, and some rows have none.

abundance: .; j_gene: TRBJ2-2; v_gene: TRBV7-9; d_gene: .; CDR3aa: CASSLARNTGELFF; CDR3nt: TGTGCCAGCAGCTTAGCCCGGAACACCGGGGAGCTGTTTTTT
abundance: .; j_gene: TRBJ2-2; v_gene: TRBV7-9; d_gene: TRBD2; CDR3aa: CSSSLRLAGDITGELFF; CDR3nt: TGTTCCAGCAGCTTACGGCTAGCGGGAGATATCACCGGGGAGCTGTTTTTT
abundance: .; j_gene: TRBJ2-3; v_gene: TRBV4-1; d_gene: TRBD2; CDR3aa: CASSPAGTSGRTDTQYF; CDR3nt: TGCGCCAGCAGCCCTGCCGGGACTAGCGGGCGCACAGATACGCAGTATTTT
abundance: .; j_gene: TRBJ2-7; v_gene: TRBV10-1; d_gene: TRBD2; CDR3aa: CASSPGLAGEQYF; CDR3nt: TGCGCCAGCAGCCCGGGACTAGCGGGCGAGCAGTACTTC
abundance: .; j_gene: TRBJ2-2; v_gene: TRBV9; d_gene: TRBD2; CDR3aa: CASSVATGLAGGELFF; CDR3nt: TGTGCCAGCAGCGTAGCTACGGGGCTAGCGGGTGGGGAGCTGTTTTTT
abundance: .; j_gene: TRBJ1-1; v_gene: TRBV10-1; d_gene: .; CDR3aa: CASSVTFNTEAFF; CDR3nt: TGCGCCAGCAGTGTAACATTCAACACTGAAGCTTTCTTT
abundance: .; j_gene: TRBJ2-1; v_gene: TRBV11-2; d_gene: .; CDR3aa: CASSPTGEQFF; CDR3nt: TGTGCCAGCAGCCCCACGGGTGAGCAGTTCTTC
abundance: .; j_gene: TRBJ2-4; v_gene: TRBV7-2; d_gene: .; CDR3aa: CASSPRGGENIQYF; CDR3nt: TGTGCCAGCAGCCCGCGCGGGGGCGAAAACATTCAGTACTTC
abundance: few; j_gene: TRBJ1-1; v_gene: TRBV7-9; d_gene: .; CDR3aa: CASSSPHGDTEAFF; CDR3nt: TGTGCCAGCAGCTCACCGCACGGGGACACTGAAGCTTTCTTT
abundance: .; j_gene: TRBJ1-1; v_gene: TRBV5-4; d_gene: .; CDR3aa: CASSFMKEFAEAFF; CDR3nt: TGTGCCAGCAGCTTCATGAAGGAGTTCGCTGAAGCTTTCTTT
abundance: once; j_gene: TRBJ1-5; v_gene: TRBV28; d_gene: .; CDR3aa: CASSNFQGNQPQHF; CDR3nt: TGTGCCAGCAGTAACTTTCAGGGGAATCAGCCCCAGCATTTT
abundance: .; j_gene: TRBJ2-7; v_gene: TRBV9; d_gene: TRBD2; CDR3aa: CASSVGTSGDGSEQYF; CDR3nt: TGTGCCAGCAGCGTGGGGACTAGCGGAGACGGTTCCGAGCAGTACTTC
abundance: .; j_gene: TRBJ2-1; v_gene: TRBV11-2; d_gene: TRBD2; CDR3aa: CASSPTPGSGKRYNEQFF; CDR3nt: TGTGCCAGCAGCCCCACCCCGGGTAGCGGGAAAAGGTACAATGAGCAGTTCTTC
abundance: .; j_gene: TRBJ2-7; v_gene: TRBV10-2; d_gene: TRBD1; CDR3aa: CASSDRDRGEQYF; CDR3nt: TGCGCCAGCAGTGACCGCGACAGGGGCGAGCAGTACTTC
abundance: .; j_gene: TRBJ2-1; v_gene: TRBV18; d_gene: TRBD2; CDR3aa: CASSPPTWTSGSAANEQFF; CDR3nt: TGTGCCAGCTCACCACCCACTTGGACTAGCGGGAGTGCGGCCAATGAGCAGTTCTTC
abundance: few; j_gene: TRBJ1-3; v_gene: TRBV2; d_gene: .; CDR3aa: CASSDRGNTIYF; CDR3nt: TGTGCCAGCAGTGACCGGGGAAACACCATATATTTT
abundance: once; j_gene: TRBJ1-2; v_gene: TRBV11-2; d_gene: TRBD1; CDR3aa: CASSQAGGSYGYTF; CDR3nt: TGTGCCAGCAGCCAAGCAGGGGGGAGCTATGGCTACACCTTC
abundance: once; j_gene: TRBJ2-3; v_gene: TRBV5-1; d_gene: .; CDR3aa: CASSRGQHTDTQYF; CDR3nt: TGCGCCAGCAGCCGTGGACAGCACACAGATACGCAGTATTTT
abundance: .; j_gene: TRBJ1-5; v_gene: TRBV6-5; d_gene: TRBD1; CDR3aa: CASSYDRGRNQPQHF; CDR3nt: TGTGCCAGCAGTTACGACAGGGGTCGGAATCAGCCCCAGCATTTT
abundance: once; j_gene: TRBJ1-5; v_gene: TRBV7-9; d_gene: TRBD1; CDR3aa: CASSSTGKVNQPQHF; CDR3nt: TGTGCCAGCAGCTCGACAGGGAAGGTTAATCAGCCCCAGCATTTT
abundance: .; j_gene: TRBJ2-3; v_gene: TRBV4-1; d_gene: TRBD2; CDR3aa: CASSRLAGGTDTQYF; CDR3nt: TGCGCCAGCAGTCGACTAGCGGGAGGCACAGATACGCAGTATTTT
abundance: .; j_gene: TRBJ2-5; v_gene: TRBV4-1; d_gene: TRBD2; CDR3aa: CASSPKEAGAPSEQYF; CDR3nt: TGCGCCAGCAGCCCCAAGGAAGCGGGAGCCCCATCGGAGCAGTACTTC
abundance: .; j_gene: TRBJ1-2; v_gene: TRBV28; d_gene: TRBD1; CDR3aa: CASSRGAGYTF; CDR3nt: TGTGCCAGCAGCAGGGGGGCTGGCTACACCTTC
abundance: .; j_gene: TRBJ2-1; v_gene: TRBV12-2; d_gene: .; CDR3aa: CASRPPYIPTRGSYNEQFF; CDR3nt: TGTGCAAGTCGCCCTCCTTACATCCCAACAAGGGGATCCTACAATGAGCAGTTCTTC
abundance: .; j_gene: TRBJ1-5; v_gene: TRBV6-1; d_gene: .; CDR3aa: CASRVGANQPQHF; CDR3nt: TGTGCCAGCAGAGTGGGGGCTAATCAGCCCCAGCATTTT
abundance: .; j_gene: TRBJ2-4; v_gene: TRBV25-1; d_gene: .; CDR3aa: CASSERRDPPAKNIQYF; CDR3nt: TGTGCCAGCAGTGAAAGGAGGGATCCCCCAGCCAAAAACATTCAGTACTTC
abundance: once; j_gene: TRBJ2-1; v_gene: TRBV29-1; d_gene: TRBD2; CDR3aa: CSDCGLAGNNEQFF; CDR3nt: TGCAGCGATTGCGGACTAGCGGGGAACAATGAGCAGTTCTTC
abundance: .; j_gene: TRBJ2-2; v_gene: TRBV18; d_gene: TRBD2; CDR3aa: CASSPRSSGRIDTGELFF; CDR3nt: TGTGCCAGCTCACCACGGTCTAGCGGGAGAATAGACACCGGGGAGCTGTTTTTT
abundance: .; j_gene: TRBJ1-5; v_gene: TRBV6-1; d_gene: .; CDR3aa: CASETGDSNQPQHF; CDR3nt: TGTGCCAGCGAGACAGGAGACAGCAATCAGCCCCAGCATTTT
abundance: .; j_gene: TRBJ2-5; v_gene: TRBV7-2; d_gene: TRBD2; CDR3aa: CASSRAGLYQETQYF; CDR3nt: TGTGCCAGCAGTCGAGCGGGGTTGTACCAAGAGACCCAGTACTTC
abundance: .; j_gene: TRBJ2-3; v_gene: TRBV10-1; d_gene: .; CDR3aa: CASSVMASDTQYF; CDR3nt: TGCGCCAGCAGTGTAATGGCTAGCGATACGCAGTATTTT
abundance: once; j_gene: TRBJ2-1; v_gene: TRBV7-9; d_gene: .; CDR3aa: CASSPYDEQFF; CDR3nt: TGTGCCAGCAGCCCTTATGATGAGCAGTTCTTC
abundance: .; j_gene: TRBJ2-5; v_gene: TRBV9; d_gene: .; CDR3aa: CASSVPPGGGTQYF; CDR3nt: TGTGCCAGCAGCGTACCCCCCGGGGGTGGGACCCAGTACTTC
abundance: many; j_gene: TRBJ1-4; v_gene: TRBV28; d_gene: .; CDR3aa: CASTLGGDNEKLFF; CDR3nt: TGTGCCAGCACCCTCGGCGGGGATAATGAAAAACTGTTTTTT
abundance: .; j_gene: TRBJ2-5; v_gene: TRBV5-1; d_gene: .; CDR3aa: CASSGAETQYF; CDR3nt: TGCGCCAGCAGCGGGGCGGAGACCCAGTACTTC
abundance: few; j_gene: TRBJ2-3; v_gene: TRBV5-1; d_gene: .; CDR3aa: CASSLRDSWYF; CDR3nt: TGCGCCAGCAGCCTTCGGGACTCTTGGTATTTT
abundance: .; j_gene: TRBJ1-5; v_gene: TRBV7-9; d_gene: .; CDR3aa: CSSSLDQGTNQPQHF; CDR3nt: TGTTCCAGCAGCTTAGATCAGGGAACCAATCAGCCCCAGCATTTT
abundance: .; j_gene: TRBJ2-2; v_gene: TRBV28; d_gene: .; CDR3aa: CASGAAGELFF; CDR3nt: TGTGCCAGCGGGGCAGCCGGGGAGCTGTTTTTT
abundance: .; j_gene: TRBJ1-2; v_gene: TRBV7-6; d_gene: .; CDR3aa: CASSFPSGSGSYTF; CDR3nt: TGTGCCAGCAGCTTCCCCTCAGGGTCGGGCAGCTACACCTTC
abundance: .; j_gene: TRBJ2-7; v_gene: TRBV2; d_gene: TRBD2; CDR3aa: CASSSGSWVHEQYF; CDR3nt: TGTGCCAGCAGTAGCGGGAGCTGGGTACACGAGCAGTACTTC
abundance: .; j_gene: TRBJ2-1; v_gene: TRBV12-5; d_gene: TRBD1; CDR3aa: CASGLGGQGWRNEQFF; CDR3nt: TGTGCTAGTGGTTTGGGCGGACAGGGGTGGAGGAATGAGCAGTTCTTC
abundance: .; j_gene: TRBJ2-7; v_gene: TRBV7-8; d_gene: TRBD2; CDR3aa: CASRSRGLDGEQYF; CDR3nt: TGTGCCAGCAGATCCCGGGGACTAGATGGCGAGCAGTACTTC
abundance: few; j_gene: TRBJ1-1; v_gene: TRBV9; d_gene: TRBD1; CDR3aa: CASSPRGRDEAFF; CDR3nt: TGTGCCAGCAGTCCCAGGGGGCGCGATGAAGCTTTCTTT
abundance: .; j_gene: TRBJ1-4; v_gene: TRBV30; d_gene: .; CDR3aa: CAWKRGDEKLFF; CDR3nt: TGTGCCTGGAAACGGGGGGATGAAAAACTGTTTTTT
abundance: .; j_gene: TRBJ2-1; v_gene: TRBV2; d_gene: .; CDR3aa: CASSEQRSSYNEQFF; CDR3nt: TGTGCCAGCAGTGAACAGCGGAGCTCCTACAATGAGCAGTTCTTC
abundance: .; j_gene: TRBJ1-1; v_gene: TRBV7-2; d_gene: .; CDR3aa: CASSLVVRITEAFF; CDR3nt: TGTGCCAGCAGCTTAGTTGTCAGAATCACTGAAGCTTTCTTT
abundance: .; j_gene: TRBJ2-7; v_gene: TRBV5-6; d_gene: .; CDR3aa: CASSLGVVGSEQYF; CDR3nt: TGTGCCAGCAGCTTGGGAGTGGTGGGGAGCGAGCAGTACTTC
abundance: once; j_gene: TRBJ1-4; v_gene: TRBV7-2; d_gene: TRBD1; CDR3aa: CASSRLGQGTEKLFF; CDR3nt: TGTGCCAGCAGCAGATTAGGACAGGGAACCGAAAAACTGTTTTTT
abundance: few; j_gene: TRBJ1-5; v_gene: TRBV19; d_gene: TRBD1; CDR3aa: CASSIQGADQPQHF; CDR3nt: TGTGCCAGTAGTATACAGGGGGCGGATCAGCCCCAGCATTTT